This T cell receptor beta chain was retrieved from a study of T cells in Graves' hyperthyroidism and ophthalmopathy (dated by TCRdb to 2018 to 2020). As for the study more broadly: Peripheral blood was sampled at the time of initial diagnosis, prior to any treatment. To identify distinguishing TCR V-J signatures, a discovery cohort of around 100 patients was used, comprising 43 with Graves' ophthalmopathy and around 60 with stable Graves' hyperthyroidism. An independent validation cohort of under 20 hyperthyroidism patients and about 15 patients who later progressed to ophthalmopathy tested prospective prediction of ophthalmopathy. The 100 or so discovery patients were randomly split 7:3 into training and test sets. The study also compared thyroid tissue and blood T-cell repertoires from a handful of Graves' hyperthyroidism patients. After sampling, hyperthyroidism patients received methimazole starting at 30 mg daily, and ophthalmopathy patients received high-dose intravenous methylprednisolone. TCR Vbeta CDR3 sequencing of some 140 peripheral blood samples (43 ophthalmopathy, 75 hyperthyroidism and 17 progressor patients) is reported in the paper. Study-level results and caveats: In validation, the model predicted progression to ophthalmopathy a median of roughly 6.1 months before onset, with roughly 70% sensitivity and roughly 79% specificity. A 13 V-J signature model separated ophthalmopathy from stable hyperthyroidism, with around 90% sensitivity and approximately 81% specificity in cross-validation and 80%/75% in testing. Most expanded thyroid clonotypes (frequency above 0.001) were also detected in blood, a finding suggesting that blood repertoires may reflect thyroid immune responses. No statistical method was used to fix the sample size in advance, and group allocation was not hidden from the investigators.

Trimming takes 0 bases from V and 3 bases from J, and the germline ends sit 10 bases apart. CDR1 and CDR2, looked up from the germline V gene, are SGHRS and YFSETQ. The CDR3, cysteine through phenylalanine, is 15 amino acids long. Of all the DNA, just the CDR3 is kept, 45 bases in frame from base 1. Stable Graves' hyperthyroidism was defined as no progression to ophthalmopathy during 18 months of follow-up. The hyperthyroidism patients were between 18 and 65 years old and newly diagnosed, with a disease duration of less than 2 months. Exclusion was applied to patients with uncontrolled infections, other autoimmune diseases, pregnancy or lactation. Clinical symptoms, serum thyroxine and TRAb, thyroid ultrasound, and orbital computed tomography formed the basis for the diagnoses. PBMCs were isolated from more than 8 ml of fresh peripheral blood by Ficoll-Paque density gradient centrifugation. Trizol reagent was used to extract total RNA, and RNA quality was then checked on an Agilent 2100 Bioanalyzer.

On this clonotype itself: Its antigen is still unknown. Qualities for individual bases were not recorded, and no much larger clone is one base off.

Amplification of TCR beta CDR3 regions was carried out from RNA transcripts. The first round of RT-PCR for the TCR CDR3 was performed with the HTBI primer set and the Qiagen OneStep RT-PCR kit. Libraries were constructed in a second round of multiplex PCR, after which size selection and purification were carried out. Paired-end sequencing of the libraries was performed with 100 bp reads on an Illumina HiSeq2000. The authors' analysis ran thus. SOAPnuke was used to process the raw data, removing reads that contained adapters or uncalled bases, had a mean Phred below 15, or lacked an exact match to the constant primer or identifier. High-quality paired reads were merged using COPE v1.2.5, and each unique nucleotide sequence was defined as a clonotype. MiTCR v1.1 was used to align clonotypes to the IMGT TRBV, TRBD and TRBJ reference segments. Analysis was restricted to V-J combinations with a frequency above 0.0001, which covered roughly 99% of repertoires. A TCS score was defined as the ratio between F50 (clonal expansion) and ExV (chaos), using BLOSUM62-based TCRdist between CDR3 peptides within each V-J. Welch's t-statistics and random forest reduced around 520 V-J features to 10 to 15, which were used in a naive Bayes classifier (R e1071). The similarity between thyroid and blood repertoires was quantified using the Morisita-Horn index. TCRdb reprocessing: public reads trimmed at Q25 with fastp, clones called with MiXCR, in-frame beta chains kept. Rows are combined by CDR3 protein, so each entry shows the most common genes and DNA. TCRdb, not the original authors, processed these V and J calls. The sample profile shows hundreds of thousands of distinct CDR3 sequences; about a third of them were found once. The ten largest clones add up to more than 25% of the sample.

Sequenced input: blood. This receptor was identified in a woman aged 40 to 50 with Graves' hyperthyroidism. The chain joins TRBV5-1 to TRBJ1-5; the D gene is unclear. The nucleotides are TGCGCCAGCAGCTTGGGACTCTTCGTCAATCAGCCCCAGCATTTT. It translates to CASSLGLFVNQPQHF.